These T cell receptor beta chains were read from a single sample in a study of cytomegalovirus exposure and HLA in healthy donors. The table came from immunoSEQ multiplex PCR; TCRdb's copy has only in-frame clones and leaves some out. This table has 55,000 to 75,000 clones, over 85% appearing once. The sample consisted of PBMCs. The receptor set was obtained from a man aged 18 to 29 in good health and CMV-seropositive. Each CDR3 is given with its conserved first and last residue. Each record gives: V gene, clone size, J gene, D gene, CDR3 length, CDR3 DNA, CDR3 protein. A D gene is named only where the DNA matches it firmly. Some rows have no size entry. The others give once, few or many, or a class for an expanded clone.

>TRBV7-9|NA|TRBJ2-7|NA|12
TGTGCCAGCAGCACCGACAGCCTGGAGCAGTACTTC
CASSTDSLEQYF
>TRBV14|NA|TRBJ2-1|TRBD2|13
TGTGCCAGCAGCCAAGGACCCCTAGCGGGGCAGTTCTTC
CASSQGPLAGQFF
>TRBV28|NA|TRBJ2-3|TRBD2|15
TGTGCCAGCATTCTAGCGGGGAGTAGCACAGATACGCAGTATTTT
CASILAGSSTDTQYF
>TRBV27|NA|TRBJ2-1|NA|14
TGTGCCAGCCGCCCAGCGGGTGCCTACAATGAGCAGTTCTTC
CASRPAGAYNEQFF
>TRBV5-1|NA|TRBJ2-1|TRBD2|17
TGCGCCAGCAGCTTGGGAATGGCGGGGGGGTACTACAATGAGCAGTTCTTC
CASSLGMAGGYYNEQFF
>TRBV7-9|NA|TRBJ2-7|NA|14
TGTGCCAGCAGCGTCCAAGCTAGCGCTTTAAAGCAGTACTTC
CASSVQASALKQYF
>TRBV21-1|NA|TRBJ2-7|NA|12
TGTGCCAGCGAACCGAGATCCTACGAGCAGTACTTC
CASEPRSYEQYF
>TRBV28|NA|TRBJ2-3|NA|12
TGTGCCAGCAGTTTACCGACAGATACGCAGTATTTT
CASSLPTDTQYF
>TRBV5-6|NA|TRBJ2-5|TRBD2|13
TGTGCCAGCAGCTTGGAGGGAGGGAGGACCCAGTACTTC
CASSLEGGRTQYF
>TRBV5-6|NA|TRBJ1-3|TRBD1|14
TGTGCCAGCAGTTTCGGGACAGAGCTTAACACCATATATTTT
CASSFGTELNTIYF
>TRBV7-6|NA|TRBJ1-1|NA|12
TGTGCCAGTCAGGGTAGCGGGACTGAAGCTTTCTTT
CASQGSGTEAFF
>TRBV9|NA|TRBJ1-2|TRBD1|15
TGTGCCAGCAGCCTCCGGGACAGGGCTAACTATGGCTACACCTTC
CASSLRDRANYGYTF
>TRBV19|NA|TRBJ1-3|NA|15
TGTGCCAGTAGTATCAGCGGAGGGTCCGGAAACACCATATATTTT
CASSISGGSGNTIYF
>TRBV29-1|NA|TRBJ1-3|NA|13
TGCAGCGTTGAACTAGGATCTGGAAACACCATATATTTT
CSVELGSGNTIYF
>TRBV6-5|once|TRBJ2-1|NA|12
TGTGCCAGCAGTCCGTCTAGAGGTGAGCAGTTCTTC
CASSPSRGEQFF
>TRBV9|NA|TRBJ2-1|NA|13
TGTGCCAGCAGCGCAGCGGACTACAATGAGCAGTTCTTC
CASSAADYNEQFF
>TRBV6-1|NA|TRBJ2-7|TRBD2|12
TGTGCCAGCAGTGTGAGTTCGGGACTAGCAACCTTC
CASSVSSGLATF
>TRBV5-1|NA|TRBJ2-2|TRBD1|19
TGCGCCAGCTTATCCGGGACAGGGGATGGAATTATCTCCACCGGGGAGCTGTTTTTT
CASLSGTGDGIISTGELFF